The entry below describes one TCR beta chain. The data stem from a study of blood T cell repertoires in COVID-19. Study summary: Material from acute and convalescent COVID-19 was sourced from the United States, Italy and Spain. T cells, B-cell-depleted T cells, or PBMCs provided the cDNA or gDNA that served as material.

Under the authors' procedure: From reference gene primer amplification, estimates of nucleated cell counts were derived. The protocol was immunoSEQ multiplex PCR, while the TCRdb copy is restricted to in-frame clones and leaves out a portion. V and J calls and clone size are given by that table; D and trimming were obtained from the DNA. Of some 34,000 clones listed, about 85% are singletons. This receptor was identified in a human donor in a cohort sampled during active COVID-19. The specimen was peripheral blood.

The CDR3 nucleotides are TGTGCCAGCAGACCAAATCAGGGAAAAGCTTTCTTT. Translating gives CASRPNQGKAFF. The chain employs TRBV7-9 and TRBJ1-1, with D possibly being TRBD1 (5 bases). The CDR3 contains 12 residues. Per germline, CDR1 SEHNR and CDR2 FQNEAQ (reference sequence). Trimming pared 6 bases from V and 9 bases from J, leaving 14 bases between.